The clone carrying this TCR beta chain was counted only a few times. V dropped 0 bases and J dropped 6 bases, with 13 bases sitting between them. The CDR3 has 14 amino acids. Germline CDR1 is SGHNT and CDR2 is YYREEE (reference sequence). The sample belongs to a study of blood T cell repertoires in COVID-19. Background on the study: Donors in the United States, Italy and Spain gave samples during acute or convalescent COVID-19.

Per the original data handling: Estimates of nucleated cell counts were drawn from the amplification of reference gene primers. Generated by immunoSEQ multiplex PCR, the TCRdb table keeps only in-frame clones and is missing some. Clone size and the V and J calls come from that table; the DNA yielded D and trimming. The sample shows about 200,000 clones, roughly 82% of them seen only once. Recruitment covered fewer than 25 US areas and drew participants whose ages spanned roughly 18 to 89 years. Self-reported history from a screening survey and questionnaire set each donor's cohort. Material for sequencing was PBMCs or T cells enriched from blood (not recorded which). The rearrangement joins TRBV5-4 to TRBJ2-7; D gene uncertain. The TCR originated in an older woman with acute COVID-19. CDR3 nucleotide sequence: TGTGCCAGCAGCTTGGATGGTAGAGCTTCCGAGCAGTACTTC. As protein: CASSLDGRASEQYF.